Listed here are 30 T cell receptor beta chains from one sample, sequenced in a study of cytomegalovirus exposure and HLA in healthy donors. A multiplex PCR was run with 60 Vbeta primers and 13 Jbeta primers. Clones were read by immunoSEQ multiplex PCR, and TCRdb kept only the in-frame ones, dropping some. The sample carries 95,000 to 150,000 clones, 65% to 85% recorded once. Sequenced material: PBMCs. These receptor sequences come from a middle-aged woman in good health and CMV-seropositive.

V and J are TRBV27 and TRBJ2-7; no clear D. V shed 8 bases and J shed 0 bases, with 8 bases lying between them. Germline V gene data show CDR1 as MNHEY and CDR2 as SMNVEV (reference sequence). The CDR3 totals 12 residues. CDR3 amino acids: CASGLSSYEQYF. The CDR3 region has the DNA TGTGCCAGCGGGCTAAGCTCCTACGAGCAGTACTTC.

The CDR3 sequence: CASSYSAGTMNTEAFF. In DNA, the CDR3 is TGTGCCAGCAGTTACTCGGCAGGCACGATGAACACTGAAGCTTTCTTT. The rearrangement joins TRBV6-6 to TRBJ1-1; D gene uncertain. Germline assignment: CDR1 MNHNY and CDR2 SVGAGI (reference sequence). V was clipped by 0 bases and J by 0 bases, with 11 bases between them. The CDR3 spans 16 residues.

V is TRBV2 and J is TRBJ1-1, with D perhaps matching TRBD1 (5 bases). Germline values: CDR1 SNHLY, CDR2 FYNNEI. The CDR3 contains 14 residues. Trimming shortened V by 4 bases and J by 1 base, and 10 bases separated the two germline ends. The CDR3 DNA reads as TGTGCCAGCAGTGGACAGCTCAAGAACACTGAAGCTTTCTTT. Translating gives CASSGQLKNTEAFF.

As DNA, the CDR3 is TGTGCCAGCAGCCAAGAGGAGGGGTTCACTGAAGCTTTCTTT. Protein: CASSQEEGFTEAFF. The gene calls are TRBV4-2 and TRBJ1-1; a weak D match, TRBD1 (5 bases). V was shortened by 0 bases and J by 4 bases, with 9 bases between the two germline ends. Per the germline V gene, CDR1 is LGHNA and CDR2 is YNFKEQ. The CDR3 is 14 amino acids.

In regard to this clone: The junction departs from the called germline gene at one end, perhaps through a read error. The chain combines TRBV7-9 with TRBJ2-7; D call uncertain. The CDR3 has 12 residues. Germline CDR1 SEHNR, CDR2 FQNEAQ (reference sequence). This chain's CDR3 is CASSPRAYEQYF. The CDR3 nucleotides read TGTGCCAGCAGCCCCCGAGCCTATGAGCAGTACTTC.

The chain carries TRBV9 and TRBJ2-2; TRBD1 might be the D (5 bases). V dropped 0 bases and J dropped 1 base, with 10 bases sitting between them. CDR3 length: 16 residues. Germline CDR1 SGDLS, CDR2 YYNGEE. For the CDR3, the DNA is TGTGCCAGCAGCGTAGTTCAGGGATTGAACACCGGGGAGCTGTTTTTT. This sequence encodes CASSVVQGLNTGELFF.

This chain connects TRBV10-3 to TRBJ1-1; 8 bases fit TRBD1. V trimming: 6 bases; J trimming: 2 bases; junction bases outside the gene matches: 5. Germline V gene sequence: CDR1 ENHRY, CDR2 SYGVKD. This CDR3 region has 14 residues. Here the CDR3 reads CAISPQGANTEAFF. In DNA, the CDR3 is TGTGCCATCAGCCCCCAGGGGGCTAACACTGAAGCTTTCTTT.

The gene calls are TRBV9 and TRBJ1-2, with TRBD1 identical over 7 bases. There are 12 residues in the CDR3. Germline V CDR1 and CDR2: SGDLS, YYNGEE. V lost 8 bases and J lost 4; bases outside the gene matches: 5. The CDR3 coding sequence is TGTGCCAGTAGACAGGGACCCTATGGCTACACCTTC. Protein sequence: CASRQGPYGYTF.

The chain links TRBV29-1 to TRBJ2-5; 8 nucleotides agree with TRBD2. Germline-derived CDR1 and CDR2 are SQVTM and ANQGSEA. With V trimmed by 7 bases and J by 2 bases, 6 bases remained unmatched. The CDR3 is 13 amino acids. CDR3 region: CSDATSAQETQYF. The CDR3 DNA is TGCAGCGACGCGACTAGCGCACAAGAGACCCAGTACTTC.

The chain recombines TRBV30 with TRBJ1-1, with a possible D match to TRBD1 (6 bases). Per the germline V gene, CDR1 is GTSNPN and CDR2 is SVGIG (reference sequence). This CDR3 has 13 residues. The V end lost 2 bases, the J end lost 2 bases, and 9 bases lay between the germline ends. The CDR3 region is CAWSPRGNTEAFF. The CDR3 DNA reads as TGTGCCTGGAGTCCCAGGGGAAACACTGAAGCTTTCTTT.

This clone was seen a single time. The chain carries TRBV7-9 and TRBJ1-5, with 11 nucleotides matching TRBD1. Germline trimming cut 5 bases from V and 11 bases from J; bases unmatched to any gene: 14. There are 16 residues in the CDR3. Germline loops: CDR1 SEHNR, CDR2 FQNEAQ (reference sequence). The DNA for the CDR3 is TGTGCCAGCAGCCCCGAACCGGGACAGGGGGTGTTGTCCCAGCATTTT. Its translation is CASSPEPGQGVLSQHF. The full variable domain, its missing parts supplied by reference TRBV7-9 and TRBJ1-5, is DTGVSQNPRHKITKRGQNVTFRCDPISEHNRLYWYRQTLGQGPEFLTYFQNEAQLEKSRLLSDRFSAERPKGSFSTLEIQRTEQGDSAMYLCASSPEPGQGVLSQHFGDGTRLSIL.

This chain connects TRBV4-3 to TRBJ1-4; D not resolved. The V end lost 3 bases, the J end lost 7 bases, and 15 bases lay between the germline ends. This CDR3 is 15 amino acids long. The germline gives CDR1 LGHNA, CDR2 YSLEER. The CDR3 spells CASSQEGRTGEKLFF. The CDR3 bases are TGCGCCAGCAGCCAGGAAGGGAGAACGGGTGAAAAACTGTTTTTT.

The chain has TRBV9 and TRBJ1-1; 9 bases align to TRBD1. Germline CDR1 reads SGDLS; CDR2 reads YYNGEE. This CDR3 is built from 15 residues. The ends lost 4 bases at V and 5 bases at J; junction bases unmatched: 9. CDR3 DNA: TGTGCCAGCAGCTACGGGACAGGGACCGGAACTGAAGCTTTCTTT. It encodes CASSYGTGTGTEAFF.

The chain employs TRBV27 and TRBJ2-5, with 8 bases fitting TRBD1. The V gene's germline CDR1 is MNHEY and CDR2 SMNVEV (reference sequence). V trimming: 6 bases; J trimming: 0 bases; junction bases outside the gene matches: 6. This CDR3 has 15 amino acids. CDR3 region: CASRQGAMYQETQYF. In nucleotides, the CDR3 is TGTGCCAGCAGGCAGGGGGCTATGTACCAAGAGACCCAGTACTTC.

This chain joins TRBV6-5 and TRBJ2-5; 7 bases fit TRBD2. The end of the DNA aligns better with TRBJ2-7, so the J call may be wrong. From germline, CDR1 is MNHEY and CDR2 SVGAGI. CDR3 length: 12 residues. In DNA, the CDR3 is TGTGCCAGCTCCCCGGGAGGTTACGAGCAGTACTTC. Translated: CASSPGGYEQYF.

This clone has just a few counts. In nucleotides, the CDR3 is TGTGCCTGGAGTAACCCGAAAGCGGGGGGGCGCAATGAGCAGTTCTTC. Protein sequence: CAWSNPKAGGRNEQFF. V gene TRBV30 combines with J gene TRBJ2-1; 10 nucleotides match TRBD2. V shed 2 bases and J 6 bases; nucleotides not matched to a gene: 10. The CDR3 contains 16 residues. Germline V gene sequence: CDR1 GTSNPN, CDR2 SVGIG (reference sequence). The whole variable domain, remainder taken from reference TRBV30 and TRBJ2-1, is SQTIHQWPATLVQPVGSPLSLECTVEGTSNPNLYWYRQAAGRGLQLLFYSVGIGQISSEVPQNLSASRPQDRQFILSSKKLLLSDSGFYLCAWSNPKAGGRNEQFFGPGTRLTVL.

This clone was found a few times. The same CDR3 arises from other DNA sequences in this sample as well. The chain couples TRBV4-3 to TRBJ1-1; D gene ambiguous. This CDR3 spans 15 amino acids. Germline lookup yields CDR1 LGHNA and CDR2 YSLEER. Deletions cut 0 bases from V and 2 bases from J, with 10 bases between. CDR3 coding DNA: TGCGCCAGCAGCCAAGATTCGACGGGAAACACTGAAGCTTTCTTT. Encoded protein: CASSQDSTGNTEAFF.

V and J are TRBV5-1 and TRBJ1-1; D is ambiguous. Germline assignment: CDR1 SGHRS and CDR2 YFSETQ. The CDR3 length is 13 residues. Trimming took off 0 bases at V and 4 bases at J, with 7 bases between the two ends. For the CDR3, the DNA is TGCGCCAGCAGCTTGGGCAGTTCCACTGAAGCTTTCTTT. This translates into CASSLGSSTEAFF.

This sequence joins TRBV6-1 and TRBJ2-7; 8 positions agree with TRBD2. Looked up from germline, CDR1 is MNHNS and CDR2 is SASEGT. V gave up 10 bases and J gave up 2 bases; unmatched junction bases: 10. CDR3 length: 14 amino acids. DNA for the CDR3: TGTGCCACCCAACTACTAGCGGATGCCTACGAGCAGTACTTC. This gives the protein CATQLLADAYEQYF.

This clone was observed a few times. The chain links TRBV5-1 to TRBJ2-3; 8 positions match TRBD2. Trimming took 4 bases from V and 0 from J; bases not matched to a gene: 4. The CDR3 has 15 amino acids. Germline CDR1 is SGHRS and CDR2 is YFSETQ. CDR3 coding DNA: TGCGCCAGCAGCGGCACTAGCGGTAGCACAGATACGCAGTATTTT. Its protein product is CASSGTSGSTDTQYF.

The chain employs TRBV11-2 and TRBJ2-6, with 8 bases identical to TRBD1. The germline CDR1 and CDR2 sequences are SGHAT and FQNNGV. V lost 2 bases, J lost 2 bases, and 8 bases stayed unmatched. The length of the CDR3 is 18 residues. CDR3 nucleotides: TGTGCCAGCAGCTTATTCACAGGGGGAATACCTGGGGCCAACGTCCTGACTTTC. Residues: CASSLFTGGIPGANVLTF. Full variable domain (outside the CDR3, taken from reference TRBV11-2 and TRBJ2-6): EAGVAQSPRYKIIEKRQSVAFWCNPISGHATLYWYQQILGQGPKLLIQFQNNGVVDDSQLPKDRFSAERLKGVDSTLKIQPAKLEDSAVYLCASSLFTGGIPGANVLTFGAGSRLTVL.

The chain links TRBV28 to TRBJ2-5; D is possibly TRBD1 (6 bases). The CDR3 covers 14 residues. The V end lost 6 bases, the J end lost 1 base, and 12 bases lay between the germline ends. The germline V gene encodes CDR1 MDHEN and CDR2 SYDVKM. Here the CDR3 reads CASRVGQIQETQYF. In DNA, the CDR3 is TGTGCCAGCAGGGTCGGACAGATCCAAGAGACCCAGTACTTC.

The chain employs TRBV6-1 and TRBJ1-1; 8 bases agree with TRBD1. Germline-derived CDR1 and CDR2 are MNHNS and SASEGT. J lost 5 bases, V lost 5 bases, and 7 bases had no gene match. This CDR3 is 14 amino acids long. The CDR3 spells CASSFDRGETEAFF. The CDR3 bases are TGTGCCAGCAGTTTCGACAGGGGCGAGACTGAAGCTTTCTTT.

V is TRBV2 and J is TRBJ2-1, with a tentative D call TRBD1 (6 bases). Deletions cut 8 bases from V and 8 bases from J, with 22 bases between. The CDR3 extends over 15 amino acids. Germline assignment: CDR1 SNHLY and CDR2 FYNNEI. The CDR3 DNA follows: TGTGCCAGCTCTCTCCGGGACAAGGCCCTCGATGAGCAGTTCTTC. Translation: CASSLRDKALDEQFF.

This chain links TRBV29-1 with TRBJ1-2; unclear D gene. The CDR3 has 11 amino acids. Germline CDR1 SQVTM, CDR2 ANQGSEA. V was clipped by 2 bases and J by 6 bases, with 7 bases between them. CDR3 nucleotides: TGCAGCGTTGAATTGCAGAATGGCTACACCTTC. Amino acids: CSVELQNGYTF.

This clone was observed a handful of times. The CDR3 spells CASQLDRGNQPQHF. As DNA, the CDR3 is TGTGCCAGCCAACTCGACAGGGGAAATCAGCCCCAGCATTTT. This chain links TRBV19 with TRBJ1-5; 8 bases fit TRBD1. The germline gives CDR1 LNHDA, CDR2 SQIVND (reference sequence). The ends lost 9 bases at V and 4 bases at J; junction bases unmatched: 8. The CDR3 has 14 amino acids. Drawing the rest from reference TRBV19 and TRBJ1-5, the complete variable domain is DGGITQSPKYLFRKEGQNVTLSCEQNLNHDAMYWYRQDPGQGLRLIYYSQIVNDFQKGDIAEGYSVSREKKESFPLTVTSAQKNPTAFYLCASQLDRGNQPQHFGDGTRLSIL.

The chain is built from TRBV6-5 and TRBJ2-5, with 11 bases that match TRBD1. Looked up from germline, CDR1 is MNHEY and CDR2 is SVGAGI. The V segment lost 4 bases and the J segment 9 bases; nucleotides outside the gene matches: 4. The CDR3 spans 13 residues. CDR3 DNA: TGTGCCAGCAGTTCGGGACAGGGGGTTTCCCAGTACTTC. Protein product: CASSSGQGVSQYF.

The CDR3: CASERMPGTGELFF. The DNA for the CDR3 is TGTGCCAGCGAACGGATGCCGGGCACCGGGGAGCTGTTTTTT. The chain is built from TRBV6-5 and TRBJ2-2; D remains unclear. The ends were cut back, 8 bases at V and 4 bases at J, with 14 bases in the middle. Germline CDR1 MNHEY, CDR2 SVGAGI. The CDR3 sequence is 14 residues long.

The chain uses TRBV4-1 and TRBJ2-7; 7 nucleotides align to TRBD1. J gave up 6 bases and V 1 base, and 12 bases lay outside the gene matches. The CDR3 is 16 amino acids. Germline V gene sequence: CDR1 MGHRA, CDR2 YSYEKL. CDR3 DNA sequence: TGCGCCAGCAGCCAAGTTGTCGACAGGGTAGGGTCCGAGCAGTACTTC. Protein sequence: CASSQVVDRVGSEQYF.

CDR3: CASVLSPSPYNEQFF. The DNA for the CDR3 is TGTGCCAGTGTGCTTAGCCCCTCACCCTACAATGAGCAGTTCTTC. The chain employs TRBV7-9 and TRBJ2-1, with no clear D. Trimming stripped 9 bases from V and 2 bases from J, with 17 bases between. The CDR3 totals 15 residues. The germline CDR1 and CDR2 sequences are SEHNR and FQNEAQ (reference sequence).